This TCR beta chain was retrieved from a study of cytomegalovirus exposure and HLA in healthy donors. Findings of the study overall: Earlier analysis looked at TCR beta V segments, and most were productive about 90% or about 30% of the time.

Trimming removed 3 bases from V and 0 bases from J; junction bases left unmatched: 10. The CDR3 contains 18 residues. The germline CDR1 and CDR2 sequences are SGHVS and FNYEAQ. This clone appeared a few times. The antigen remains unidentified. PCR involved 60 Vbeta and 13 Jbeta primers. The table came from immunoSEQ multiplex PCR; TCRdb's copy has only in-frame clones and leaves some out. Seen here are roughly 43,000 clones, roughly 77% observed once, and the top ten hold roughly 1.3%. Specimen: PBMCs. The receptor was isolated from a young man in good health and CMV-seronegative. The V and J genes are TRBV7-6 and TRBJ1-2, with 10 bases lining up with TRBD1. This CDR3 reads CASSFSDRGRPSNYGYTF. The CDR3 region has the DNA TGTGCCAGCAGCTTTTCAGACAGGGGGCGGCCCTCTAACTATGGCTACACCTTC.